This TCR beta chain was profiled in a study of T cells after yellow fever vaccination. About the study: Those fractions that held only low numbers of cells were prepared using the SMART-Seq v4 Ultra Low Input RNA kit. Study-level results: Post-booster repertoires again held most primary-vaccination clones (about 96% CD4, roughly 90% CD8).

TCRdb reanalysed the 5' RACE reads using MiXCR and keeps one entry per CDR3 protein. The table records 400,000 or so distinct CDR3 sequences, approximately 18% of them present only once. A remark on this clonotype: Its matching antigen is unknown.

Sequenced material: PBMCs, taken before the yellow fever booster vaccination. This clonotype was sampled from a man between 18 and 29 years old who received the YFV17D yellow fever vaccine.

The CDR3 DNA sequence: TGTGCCAGCAGTTTAAAGAGGAACACTGAAGCTTTCTTT. Amino acids: CASSLKRNTEAFF. This sequence joins TRBV12-3 or TRBV12-4 and TRBJ1-1; D unresolved. CDR3 length equals 13 residues. The V and J ends lost 2 bases and 1 base respectively, with 5 bases between them.